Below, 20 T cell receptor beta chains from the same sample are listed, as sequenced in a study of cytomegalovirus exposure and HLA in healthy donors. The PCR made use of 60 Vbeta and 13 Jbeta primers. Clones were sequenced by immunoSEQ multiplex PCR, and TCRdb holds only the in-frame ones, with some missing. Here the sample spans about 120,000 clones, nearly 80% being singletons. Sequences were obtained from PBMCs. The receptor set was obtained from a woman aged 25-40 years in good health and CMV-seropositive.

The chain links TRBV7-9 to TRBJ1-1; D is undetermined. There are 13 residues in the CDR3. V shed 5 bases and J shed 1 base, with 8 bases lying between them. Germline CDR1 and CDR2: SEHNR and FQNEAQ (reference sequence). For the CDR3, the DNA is TGTGCCAGCAGCCCTGACTGGAACACTGAAGCTTTCTTT. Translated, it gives CASSPDWNTEAFF.

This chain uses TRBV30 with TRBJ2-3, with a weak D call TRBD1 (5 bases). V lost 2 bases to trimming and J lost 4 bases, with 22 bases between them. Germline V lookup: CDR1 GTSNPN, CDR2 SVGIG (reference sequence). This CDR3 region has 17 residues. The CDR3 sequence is CAWSSSTGMWLPDTQYF. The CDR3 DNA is TGTGCCTGGAGTTCCTCCACAGGCATGTGGCTCCCAGATACGCAGTATTTT.

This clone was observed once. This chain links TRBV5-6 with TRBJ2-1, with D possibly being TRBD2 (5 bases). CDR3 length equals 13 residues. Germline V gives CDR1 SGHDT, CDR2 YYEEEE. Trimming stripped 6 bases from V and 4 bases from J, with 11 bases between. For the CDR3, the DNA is TGTGCCAGCACCAAGGAGGTTTACAATGAGCAGTTCTTC. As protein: CASTKEVYNEQFF.

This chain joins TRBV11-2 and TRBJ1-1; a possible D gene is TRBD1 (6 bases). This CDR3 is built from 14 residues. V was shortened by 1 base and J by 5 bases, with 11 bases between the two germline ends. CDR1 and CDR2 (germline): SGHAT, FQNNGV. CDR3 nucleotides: TGTGCCAGCAGCTTAGTTCCAGGGGTGACTGAAGCTTTCTTT. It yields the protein CASSLVPGVTEAFF.

The DNA for the CDR3 is TGCAGCGTTGATCCCGAGGCTAGCGGGGGGGAGACCCAGTACTTC. It specifies CSVDPEASGGETQYF. The rearrangement links TRBV29-1 to TRBJ2-5, with 11 bases identical to TRBD2. The junction had 8 bases not matched to a gene; V was cut back by 3 bases and J by 5 bases. In germline, CDR1 is SQVTM, CDR2 ANQGSEA. The CDR3 length is 15 residues.

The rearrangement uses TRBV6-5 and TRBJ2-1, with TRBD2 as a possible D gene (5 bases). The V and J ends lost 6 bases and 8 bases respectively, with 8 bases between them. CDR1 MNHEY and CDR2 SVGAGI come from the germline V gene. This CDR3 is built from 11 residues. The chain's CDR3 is CASSPGDEQFF. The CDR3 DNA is TGTGCCAGCAGCCCCGGGGATGAGCAGTTCTTC.

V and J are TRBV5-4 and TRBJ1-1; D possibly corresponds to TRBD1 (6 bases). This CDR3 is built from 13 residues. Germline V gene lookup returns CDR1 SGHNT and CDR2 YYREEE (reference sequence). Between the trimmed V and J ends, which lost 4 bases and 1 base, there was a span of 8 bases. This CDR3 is CASSQDRNTEAFF. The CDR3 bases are TGTGCCAGCAGCCAGGACAGGAACACTGAAGCTTTCTTT.

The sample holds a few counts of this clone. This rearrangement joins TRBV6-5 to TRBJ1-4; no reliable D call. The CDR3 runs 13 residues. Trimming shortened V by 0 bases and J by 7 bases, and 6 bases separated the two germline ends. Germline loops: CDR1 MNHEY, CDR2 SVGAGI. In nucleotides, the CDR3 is TGTGCCAGCAGTTACTCGAGTAGTGAAAAACTGTTTTTT. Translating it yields CASSYSSSEKLFF.

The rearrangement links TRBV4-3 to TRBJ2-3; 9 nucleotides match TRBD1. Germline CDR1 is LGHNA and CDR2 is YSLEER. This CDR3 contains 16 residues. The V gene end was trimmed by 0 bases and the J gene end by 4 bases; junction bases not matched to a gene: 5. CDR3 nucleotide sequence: TGCGCCAGCAGCCAAGAGGGGACAGGGCCGGCAGATACGCAGTATTTT. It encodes CASSQEGTGPADTQYF.

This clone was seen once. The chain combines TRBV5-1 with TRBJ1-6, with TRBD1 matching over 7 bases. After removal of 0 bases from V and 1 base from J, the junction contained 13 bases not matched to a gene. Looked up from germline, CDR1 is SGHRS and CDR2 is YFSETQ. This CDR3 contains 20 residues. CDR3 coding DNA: TGCGCCAGCAGCTTGGGACCACAAAAGGGGGCCGGGTCCTATAATTCACCCCTCCACTTT. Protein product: CASSLGPQKGAGSYNSPLHF.

The CDR3 is CASSFQGAREQYF. The CDR3 nucleotides are TGCGCCAGCAGCTTTCAGGGGGCAAGGGAGCAGTACTTC. V gene TRBV5-1 combines with J gene TRBJ2-5; TRBD1 matches 8 bases. CDR1 is SGHRS and CDR2 is YFSETQ in the germline V gene. CDR3 length: 13 amino acids. J was trimmed by 11 bases and V by 2 bases; bases with no gene match: 8.

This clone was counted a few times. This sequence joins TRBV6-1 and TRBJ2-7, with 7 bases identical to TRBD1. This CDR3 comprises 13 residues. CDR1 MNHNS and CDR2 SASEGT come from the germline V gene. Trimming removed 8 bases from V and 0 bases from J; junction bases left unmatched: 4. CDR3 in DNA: TGTGCCAGCCAGACAGGGCGCTCCTACGAGCAGTACTTC. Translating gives CASQTGRSYEQYF.

The CDR3 coding sequence is TGTGCCAGCAACACCTACACCGGGGAGCTGTTTTTT. As protein: CASNTYTGELFF. This sequence joins TRBV7-9 and TRBJ2-2; D remains unclear. The V end was cut by 7 bases, the J end by 3 bases, with 6 bases between. The CDR3 sequence is 12 residues long. The germline CDR1 and CDR2 sequences are SEHNR and FQNEAQ (reference sequence).

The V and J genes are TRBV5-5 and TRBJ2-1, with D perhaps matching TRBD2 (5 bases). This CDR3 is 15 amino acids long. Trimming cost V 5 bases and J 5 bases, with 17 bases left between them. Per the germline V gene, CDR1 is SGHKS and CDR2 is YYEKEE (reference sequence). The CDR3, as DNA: TGTGCCAGCAGGCGGGCCCTAGAAGCCCACAATGAGCAGTTCTTC. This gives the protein CASRRALEAHNEQFF.

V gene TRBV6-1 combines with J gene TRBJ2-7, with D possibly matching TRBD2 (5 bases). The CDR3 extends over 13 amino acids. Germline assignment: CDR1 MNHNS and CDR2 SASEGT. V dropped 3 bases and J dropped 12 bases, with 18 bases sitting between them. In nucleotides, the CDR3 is TGTGCCAGCAGTGAGGACGAGCGGACGTCTCGGTACTTC. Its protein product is CASSEDERTSRYF.

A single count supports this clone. The CDR3 bases are TGTGCCAGCGCAATGACAGGTGGCACAGATACGCAGTATTTT. Translating gives CASAMTGGTDTQYF. The chain couples TRBV6-5 to TRBJ2-3; the D gene is possibly TRBD1 (6 bases). V was trimmed by 8 bases and J by 1 base, leaving 13 bases between them. The CDR3 consists of 14 residues. From germline, CDR1 is MNHEY and CDR2 SVGAGI.

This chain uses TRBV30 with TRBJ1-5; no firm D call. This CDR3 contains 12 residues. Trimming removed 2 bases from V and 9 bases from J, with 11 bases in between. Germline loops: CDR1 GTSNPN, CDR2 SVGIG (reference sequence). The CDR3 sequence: CAWSLRDGPQHF. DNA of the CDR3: TGTGCCTGGAGTCTGCGGGATGGGCCCCAGCATTTT.

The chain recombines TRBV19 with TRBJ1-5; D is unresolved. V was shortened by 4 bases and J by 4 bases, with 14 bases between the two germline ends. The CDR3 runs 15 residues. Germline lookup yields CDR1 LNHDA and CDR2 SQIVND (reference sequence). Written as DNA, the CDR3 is TGTGCCAGTAGTACCCGGGCGGGCGATAATCAGCCCCAGCATTTT. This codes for CASSTRAGDNQPQHF.

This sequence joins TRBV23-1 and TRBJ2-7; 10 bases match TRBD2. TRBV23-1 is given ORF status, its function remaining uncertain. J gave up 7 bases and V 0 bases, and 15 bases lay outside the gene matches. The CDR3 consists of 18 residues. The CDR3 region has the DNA TGCGCCAGCAGTCAATCGTTCGGGCTAGCGGGGGCCCCGGAGGAGCAGTACTTC. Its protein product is CASSQSFGLAGAPEEQYF.

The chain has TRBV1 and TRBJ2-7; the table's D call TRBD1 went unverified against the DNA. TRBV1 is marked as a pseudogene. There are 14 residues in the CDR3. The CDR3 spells CTSSPTTQPYEQYF. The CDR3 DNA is TGCACCAGCAGCCCAACGACACAGCCCTACGAGCAGTACTTC.